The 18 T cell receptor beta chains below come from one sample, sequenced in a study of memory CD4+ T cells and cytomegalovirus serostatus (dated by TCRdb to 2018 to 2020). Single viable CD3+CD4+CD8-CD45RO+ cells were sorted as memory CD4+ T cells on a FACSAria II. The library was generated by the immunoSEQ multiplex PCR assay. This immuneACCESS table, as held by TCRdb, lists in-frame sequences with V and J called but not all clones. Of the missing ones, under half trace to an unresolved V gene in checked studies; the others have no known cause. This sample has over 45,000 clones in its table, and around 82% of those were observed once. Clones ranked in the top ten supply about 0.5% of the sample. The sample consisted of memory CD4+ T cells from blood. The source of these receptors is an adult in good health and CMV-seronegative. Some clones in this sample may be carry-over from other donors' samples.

This chain's CDR3 is CASTIGLPGANVLTF. The CDR3 DNA reads TGTGCCAGCACCATAGGGCTCCCGGGGGCCAACGTCCTGACTTTC. This chain links TRBV2 with TRBJ2-6; D remains ambiguous. Per the germline V gene, CDR1 is SNHLY and CDR2 is FYNNEI. The CDR3 runs 15 residues. Between the trimmed V and J ends, which lost 7 bases and 4 bases, there was a span of 14 bases.

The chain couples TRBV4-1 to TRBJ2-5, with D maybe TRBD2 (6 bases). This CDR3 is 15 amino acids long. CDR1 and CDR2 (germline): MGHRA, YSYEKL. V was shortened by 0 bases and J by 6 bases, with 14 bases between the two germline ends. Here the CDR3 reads CASSQEGGPQQTQYF. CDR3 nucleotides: TGCGCCAGCAGCCAAGAGGGGGGACCCCAGCAGACCCAGTACTTC.

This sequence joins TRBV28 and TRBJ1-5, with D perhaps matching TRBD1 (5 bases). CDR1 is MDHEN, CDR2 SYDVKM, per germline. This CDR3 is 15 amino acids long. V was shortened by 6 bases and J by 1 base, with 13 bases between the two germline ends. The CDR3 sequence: CASRGGGGSNQPQHF. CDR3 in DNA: TGTGCCAGCAGGGGCGGCGGGGGGAGCAATCAGCCCCAGCATTTT.

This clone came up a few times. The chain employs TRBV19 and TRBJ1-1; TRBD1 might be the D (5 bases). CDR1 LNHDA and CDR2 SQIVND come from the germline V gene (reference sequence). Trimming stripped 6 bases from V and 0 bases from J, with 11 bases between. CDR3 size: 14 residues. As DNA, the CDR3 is TGTGCCAGTAGGGTCTGGGGGGTGAACACTGAAGCTTTCTTT. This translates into CASRVWGVNTEAFF.

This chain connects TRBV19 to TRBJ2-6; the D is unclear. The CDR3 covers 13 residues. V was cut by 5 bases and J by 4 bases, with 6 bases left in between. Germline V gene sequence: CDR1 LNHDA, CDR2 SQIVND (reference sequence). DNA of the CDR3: TGTGCCAGTAGTGAAACAGGGGCCAACGTCCTGACTTTC. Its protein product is CASSETGANVLTF.

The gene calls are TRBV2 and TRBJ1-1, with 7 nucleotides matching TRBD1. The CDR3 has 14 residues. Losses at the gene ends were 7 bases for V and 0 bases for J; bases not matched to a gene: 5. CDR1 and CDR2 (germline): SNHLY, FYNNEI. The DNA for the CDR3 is TGTGCCAGCAAAAAGCAGGGGGTGAACACTGAAGCTTTCTTT. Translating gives CASKKQGVNTEAFF.

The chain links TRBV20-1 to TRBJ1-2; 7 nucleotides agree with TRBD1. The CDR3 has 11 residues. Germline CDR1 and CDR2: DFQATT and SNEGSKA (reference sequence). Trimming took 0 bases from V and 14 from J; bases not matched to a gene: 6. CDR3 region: CSAREDRVKTF. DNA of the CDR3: TGCAGTGCTAGAGAAGACAGGGTGAAAACCTTC.

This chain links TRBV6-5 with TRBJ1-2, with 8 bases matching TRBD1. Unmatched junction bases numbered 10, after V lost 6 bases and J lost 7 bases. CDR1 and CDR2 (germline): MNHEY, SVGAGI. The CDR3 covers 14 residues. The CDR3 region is CASSPTTGVGGYTF. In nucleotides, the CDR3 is TGTGCCAGCAGCCCCACGACAGGGGTAGGTGGCTACACCTTC.

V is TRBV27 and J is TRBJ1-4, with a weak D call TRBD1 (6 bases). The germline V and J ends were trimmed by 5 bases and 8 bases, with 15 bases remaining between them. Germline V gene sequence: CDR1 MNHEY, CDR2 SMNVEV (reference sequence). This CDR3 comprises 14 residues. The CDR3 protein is CASSPQGLSEKLFF. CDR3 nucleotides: TGTGCCAGCAGTCCTCAGGGGCTGAGCGAAAAACTGTTTTTT.

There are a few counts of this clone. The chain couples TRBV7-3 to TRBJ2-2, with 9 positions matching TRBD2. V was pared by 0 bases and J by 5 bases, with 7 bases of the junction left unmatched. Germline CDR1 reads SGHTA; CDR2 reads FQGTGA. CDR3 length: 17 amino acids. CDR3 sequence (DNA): TGTGCCAGCAGCTTAACGGCGGGAGGGCCGAGAACCGGGGAGCTGTTTTTT. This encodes CASSLTAGGPRTGELFF. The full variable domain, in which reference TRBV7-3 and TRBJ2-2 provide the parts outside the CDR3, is GAGVSQTPSNKVTEKGKYVELRCDPISGHTALYWYRQSLGQGPEFLIYFQGTGAADDSGLPNDRFFAVRPEGSVSTLKIQRTERGDSAVYLCASSLTAGGPRTGELFFGEGSRLTVL.

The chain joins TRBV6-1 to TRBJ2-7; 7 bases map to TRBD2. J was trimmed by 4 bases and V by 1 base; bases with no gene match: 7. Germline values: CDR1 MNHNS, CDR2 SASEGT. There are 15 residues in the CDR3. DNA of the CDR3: TGTGCCAGCAGTGAAGGGGAGGGAGCAATGTACGAGCAGTACTTC. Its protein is CASSEGEGAMYEQYF.

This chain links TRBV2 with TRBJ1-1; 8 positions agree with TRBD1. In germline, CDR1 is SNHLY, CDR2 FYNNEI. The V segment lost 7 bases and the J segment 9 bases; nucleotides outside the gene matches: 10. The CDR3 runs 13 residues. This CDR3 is CASILNRGVQAFF. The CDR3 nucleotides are TGTGCCAGCATTCTCAACAGGGGGGTTCAAGCTTTCTTT.

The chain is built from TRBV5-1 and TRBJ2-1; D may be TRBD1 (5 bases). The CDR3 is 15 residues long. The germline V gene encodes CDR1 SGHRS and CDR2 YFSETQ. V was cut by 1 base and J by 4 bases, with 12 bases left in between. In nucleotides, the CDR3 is TGCGCCAGCAGCTTGACAGGAGACACATACAATGAGCAGTTCTTC. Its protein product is CASSLTGDTYNEQFF.

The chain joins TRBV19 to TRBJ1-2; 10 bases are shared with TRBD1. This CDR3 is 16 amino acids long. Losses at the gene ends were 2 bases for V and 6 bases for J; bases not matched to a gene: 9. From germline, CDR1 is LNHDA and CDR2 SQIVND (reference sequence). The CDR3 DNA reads TGTGCCAGTAGTATATACCGATCCGGGACAGGGGATGGCTACACCTTC. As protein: CASSIYRSGTGDGYTF. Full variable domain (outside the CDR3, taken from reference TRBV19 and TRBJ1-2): DGGITQSPKYLFRKEGQNVTLSCEQNLNHDAMYWYRQDPGQGLRLIYYSQIVNDFQKGDIAEGYSVSREKKESFPLTVTSAQKNPTAFYLCASSIYRSGTGDGYTFGSGTRLTVV.

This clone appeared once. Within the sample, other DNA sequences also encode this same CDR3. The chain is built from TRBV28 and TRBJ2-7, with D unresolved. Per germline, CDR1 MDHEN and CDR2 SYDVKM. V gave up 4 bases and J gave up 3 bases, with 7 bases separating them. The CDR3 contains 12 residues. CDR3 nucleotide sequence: TGTGCCAGCAGTTCTCAGATCTACGAGCAGTACTTC. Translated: CASSSQIYEQYF.

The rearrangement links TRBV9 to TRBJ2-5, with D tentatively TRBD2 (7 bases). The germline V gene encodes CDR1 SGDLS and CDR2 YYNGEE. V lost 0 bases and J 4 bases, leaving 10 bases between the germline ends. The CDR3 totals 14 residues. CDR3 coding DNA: TGTGCCAGCAGCGTAGGGGCGGGGGCAGAGACCCAGTACTTC. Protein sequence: CASSVGAGAETQYF.

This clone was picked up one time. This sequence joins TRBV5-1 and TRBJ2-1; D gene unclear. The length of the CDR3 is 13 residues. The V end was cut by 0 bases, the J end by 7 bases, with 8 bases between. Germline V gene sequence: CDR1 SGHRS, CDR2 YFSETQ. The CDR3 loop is CASSLVVGNEQFF. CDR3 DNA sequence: TGCGCCAGCAGCTTGGTCGTAGGGAATGAGCAGTTCTTC.

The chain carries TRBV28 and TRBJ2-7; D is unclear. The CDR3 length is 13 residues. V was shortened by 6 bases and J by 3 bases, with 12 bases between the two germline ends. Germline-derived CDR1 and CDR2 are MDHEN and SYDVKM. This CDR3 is CASSRTPNYEQYF. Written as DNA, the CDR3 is TGTGCCAGCAGCCGAACCCCTAACTACGAGCAGTACTTC.